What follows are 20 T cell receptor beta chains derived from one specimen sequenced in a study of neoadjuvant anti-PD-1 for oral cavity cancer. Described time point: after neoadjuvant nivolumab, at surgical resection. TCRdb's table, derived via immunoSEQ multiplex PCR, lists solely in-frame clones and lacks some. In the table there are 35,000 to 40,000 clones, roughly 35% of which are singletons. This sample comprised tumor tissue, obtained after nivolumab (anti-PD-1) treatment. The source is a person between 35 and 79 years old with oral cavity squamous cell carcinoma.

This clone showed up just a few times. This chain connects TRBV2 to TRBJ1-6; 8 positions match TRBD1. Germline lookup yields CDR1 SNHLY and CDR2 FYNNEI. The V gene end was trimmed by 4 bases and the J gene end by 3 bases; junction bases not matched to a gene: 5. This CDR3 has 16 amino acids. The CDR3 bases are TGTGCCAGCAGTGCTTGGGGACAGGTCTATAATTCACCCCTCCACTTT. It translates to CASSAWGQVYNSPLHF.

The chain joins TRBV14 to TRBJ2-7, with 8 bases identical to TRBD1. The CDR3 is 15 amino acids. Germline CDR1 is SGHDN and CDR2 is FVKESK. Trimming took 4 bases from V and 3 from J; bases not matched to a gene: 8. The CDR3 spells CASSPWTGTIYEQYF. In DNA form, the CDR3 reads TGTGCCAGCAGCCCCTGGACAGGGACGATCTACGAGCAGTACTTC.

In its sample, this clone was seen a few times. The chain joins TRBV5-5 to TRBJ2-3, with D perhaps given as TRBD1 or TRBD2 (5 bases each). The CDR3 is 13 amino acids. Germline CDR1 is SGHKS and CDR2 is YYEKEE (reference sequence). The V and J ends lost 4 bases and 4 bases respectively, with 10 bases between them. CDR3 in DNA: TGTGCCAGCAGCCAAGGGACGGCAGATACGCAGTATTTT. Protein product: CASSQGTADTQYF. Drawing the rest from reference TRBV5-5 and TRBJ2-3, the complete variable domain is DAGVTQSPTHLIKTRGQQVTLRCSPISGHKSVSWYQQVLGQGPQFIFQYYEKEERGRGNFPDRFSARQFPNYSSELNVNALLLGDSALYLCASSQGTADTQYFGPGTRLTVL.

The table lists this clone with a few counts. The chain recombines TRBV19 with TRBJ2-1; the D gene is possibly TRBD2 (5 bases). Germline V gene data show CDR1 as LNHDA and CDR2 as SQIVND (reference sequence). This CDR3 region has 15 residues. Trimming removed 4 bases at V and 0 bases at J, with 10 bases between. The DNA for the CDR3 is TGTGCCAGTAGTACCGACTACAGCTCCTACAATGAGCAGTTCTTC. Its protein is CASSTDYSSYNEQFF. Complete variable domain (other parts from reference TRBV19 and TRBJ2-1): DGGITQSPKYLFRKEGQNVTLSCEQNLNHDAMYWYRQDPGQGLRLIYYSQIVNDFQKGDIAEGYSVSREKKESFPLTVTSAQKNPTAFYLCASSTDYSSYNEQFFGPGTRLTVL.

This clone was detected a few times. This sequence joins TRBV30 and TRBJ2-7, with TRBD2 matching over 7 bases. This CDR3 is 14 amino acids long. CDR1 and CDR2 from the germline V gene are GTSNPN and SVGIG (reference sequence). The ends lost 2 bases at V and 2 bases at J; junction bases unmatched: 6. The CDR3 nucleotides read TGTGCCTGGAGTATTTGGGGGGGGACCTACGAGCAGTACTTC. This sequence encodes CAWSIWGGTYEQYF.

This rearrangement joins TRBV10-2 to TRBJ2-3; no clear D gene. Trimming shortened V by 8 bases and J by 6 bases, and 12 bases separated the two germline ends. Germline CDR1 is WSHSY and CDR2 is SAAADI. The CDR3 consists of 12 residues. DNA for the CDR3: TGCGCCAGCCGGTCTTCAACGGATACGCAGTATTTT. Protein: CASRSSTDTQYF.

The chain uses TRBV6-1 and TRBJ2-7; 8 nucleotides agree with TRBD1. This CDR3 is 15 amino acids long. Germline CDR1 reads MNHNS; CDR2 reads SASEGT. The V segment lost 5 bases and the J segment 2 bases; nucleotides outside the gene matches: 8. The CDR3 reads CASSNGRTGTYEQYF. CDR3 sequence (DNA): TGTGCCAGCAGTAATGGGCGGACAGGGACCTACGAGCAGTACTTC.

DNA of the CDR3: TGTGCCACCCAATCTGGGGGGACCACTGAAGCTTTCTTT. Translating gives CATQSGGTTEAFF. The rearrangement uses TRBV28 and TRBJ1-1; a possible D gene is TRBD1 (5 bases). V lost 10 bases and J lost 4, with 16 bases in between. This CDR3 region has 13 residues. Germline V gene data show CDR1 as MDHEN and CDR2 as SYDVKM. Using reference TRBV28 and TRBJ1-1 for the parts outside the CDR3, the full variable domain is DVKVTQSSRYLVKRTGEKVFLECVQDMDHENMFWYRQDPGLGLRLIYFSYDVKMKEKGDIPEGYSVSREKKERFSLILESASTNQTSMYLCATQSGGTTEAFFGQGTRLTVV.

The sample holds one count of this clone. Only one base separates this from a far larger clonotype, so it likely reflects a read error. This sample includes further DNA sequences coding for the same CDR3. The CDR3 protein is CASSLAGGEQYF. The CDR3 DNA sequence: TGTGCCAGCAGCTTGGCGGGAGGCGAGCAGTACTTC. The chain uses TRBV7-9 and TRBJ2-7, with 8 bases lining up with TRBD2. The V segment lost 3 bases and the J segment 6 bases; nucleotides outside the gene matches: 1. Germline V gene data show CDR1 as SEHNR and CDR2 as FQNEAQ (reference sequence). There are 12 residues in the CDR3.

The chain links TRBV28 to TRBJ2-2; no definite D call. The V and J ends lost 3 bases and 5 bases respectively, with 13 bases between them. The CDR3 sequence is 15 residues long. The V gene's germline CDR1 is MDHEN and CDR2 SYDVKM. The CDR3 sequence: CASSLGSGFTGELFF. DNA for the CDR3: TGTGCCAGCAGTTTGGGTAGTGGGTTTACCGGGGAGCTGTTTTTT.

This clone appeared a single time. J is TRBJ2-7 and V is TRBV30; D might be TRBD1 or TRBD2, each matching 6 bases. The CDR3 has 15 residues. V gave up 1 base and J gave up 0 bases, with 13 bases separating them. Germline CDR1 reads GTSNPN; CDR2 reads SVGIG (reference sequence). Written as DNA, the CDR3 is TGTGCCTGGAGTGGGGGGGCGGCAAGCTCCTACGAGCAGTACTTC. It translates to CAWSGGAASSYEQYF.

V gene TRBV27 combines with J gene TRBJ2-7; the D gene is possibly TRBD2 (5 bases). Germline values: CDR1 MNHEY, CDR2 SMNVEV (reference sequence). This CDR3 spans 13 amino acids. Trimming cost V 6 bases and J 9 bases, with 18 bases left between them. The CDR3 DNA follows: TGTGCCAGCAGGGAGGCTAGCCGGTCTTGGCAGTACTTC. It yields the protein CASREASRSWQYF.

CDR3 protein: CASSQFVGGNNEQFF. CDR3 coding DNA: TGCGCCAGCAGCCAATTCGTGGGAGGGAACAATGAGCAGTTCTTC. This sequence joins TRBV4-1 and TRBJ2-1; 7 bases line up with TRBD2. Germline CDR1 reads MGHRA; CDR2 reads YSYEKL. The CDR3 totals 15 residues. Trimming at V came to 2 bases and at J to 5 bases, leaving 6 bases not matched to a gene.

The DNA for the CDR3 is TGTGCCAGCAGCCGAACTGATGGGACAGGTCGCTTCGAGCAGTACTTC. Translated, it gives CASSRTDGTGRFEQYF. The chain joins TRBV4-2 to TRBJ2-7; 8 positions match TRBD1. Germline assignment: CDR1 LGHNA and CDR2 YNFKEQ. The CDR3 loop spans 16 amino acids. The junction had 14 bases not matched to a gene; V was cut back by 4 bases and J by 6 bases.

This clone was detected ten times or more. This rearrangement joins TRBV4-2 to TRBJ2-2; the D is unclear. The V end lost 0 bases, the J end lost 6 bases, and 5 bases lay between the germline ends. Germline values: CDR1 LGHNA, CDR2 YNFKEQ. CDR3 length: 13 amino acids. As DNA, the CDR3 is TGTGCCAGCAGCCAAGACGTTTCCGGGGAGCTGTTTTTT. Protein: CASSQDVSGELFF.

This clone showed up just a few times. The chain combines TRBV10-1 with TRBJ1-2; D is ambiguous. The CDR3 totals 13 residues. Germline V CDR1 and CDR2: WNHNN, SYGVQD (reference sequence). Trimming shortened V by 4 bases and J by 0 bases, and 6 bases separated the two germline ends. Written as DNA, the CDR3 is TGCGCCAGCAGTGCAGGAACTAACTATGGCTACACCTTC. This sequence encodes CASSAGTNYGYTF.

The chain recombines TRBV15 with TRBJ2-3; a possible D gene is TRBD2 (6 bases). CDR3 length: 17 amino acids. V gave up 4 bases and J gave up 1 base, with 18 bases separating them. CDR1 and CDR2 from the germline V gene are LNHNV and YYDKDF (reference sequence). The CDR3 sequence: CATSTHTGGPGTDTQYF. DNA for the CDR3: TGTGCCACCAGCACACATACCGGGGGACCTGGCACAGATACGCAGTATTTT.

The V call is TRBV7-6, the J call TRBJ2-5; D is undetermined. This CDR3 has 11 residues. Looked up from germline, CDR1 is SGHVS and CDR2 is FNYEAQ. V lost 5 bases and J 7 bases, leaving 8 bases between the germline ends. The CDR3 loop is CASSEYSTQYF. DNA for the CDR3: TGTGCCAGCAGCGAATACTCGACCCAGTACTTC.

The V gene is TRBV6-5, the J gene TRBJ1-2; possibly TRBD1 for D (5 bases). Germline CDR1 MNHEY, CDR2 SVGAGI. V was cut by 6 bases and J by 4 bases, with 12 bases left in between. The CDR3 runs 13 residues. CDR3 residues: CASSRQKSYGYTF. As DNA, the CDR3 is TGTGCCAGCAGCCGACAGAAATCCTATGGCTACACCTTC.

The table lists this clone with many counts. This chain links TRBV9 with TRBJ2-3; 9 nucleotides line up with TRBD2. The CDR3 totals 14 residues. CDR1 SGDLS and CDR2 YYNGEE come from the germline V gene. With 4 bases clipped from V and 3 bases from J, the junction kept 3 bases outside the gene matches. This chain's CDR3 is CASSPGLATDTQYF. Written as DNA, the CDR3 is TGTGCCAGCAGCCCGGGACTAGCTACAGATACGCAGTATTTT.